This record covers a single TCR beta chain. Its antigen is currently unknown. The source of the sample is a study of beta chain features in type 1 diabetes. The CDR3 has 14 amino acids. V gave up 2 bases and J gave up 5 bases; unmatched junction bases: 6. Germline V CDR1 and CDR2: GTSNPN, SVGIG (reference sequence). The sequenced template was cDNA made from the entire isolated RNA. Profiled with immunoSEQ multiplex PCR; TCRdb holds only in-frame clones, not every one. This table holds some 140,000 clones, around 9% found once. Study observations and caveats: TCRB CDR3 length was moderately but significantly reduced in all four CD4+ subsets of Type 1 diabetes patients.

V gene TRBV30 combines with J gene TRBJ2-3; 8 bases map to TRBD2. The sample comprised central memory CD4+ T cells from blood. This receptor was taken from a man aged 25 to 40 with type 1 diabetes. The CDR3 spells CAWSFGGDGDTQYF. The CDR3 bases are TGTGCCTGGAGTTTCGGGGGGGATGGAGATACGCAGTATTTT. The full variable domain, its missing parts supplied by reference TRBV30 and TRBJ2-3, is SQTIHQWPATLVQPVGSPLSLECTVEGTSNPNLYWYRQAAGRGLQLLFYSVGIGQISSEVPQNLSASRPQDRQFILSSKKLLLSDSGFYLCAWSFGGDGDTQYFGPGTRLTVL.